This entry is about one TCR beta chain. The antigen remains unidentified. V lost 5 bases and J lost 14, with 2 bases in between. The germline CDR1 and CDR2 sequences are KGHDR and SFDVKD. The CDR3 sequence is 8 residues long. The source of the sample is a study of T cell responses to AZD1222 COVID-19 vaccine. Researchers grouped second doses given at about 4 or about 12 weeks into one pool. Overall study results and limits: Two AZD1222 doses significantly raised spike-specific TCR breadth and depth over controls. The repertoires were collected only after the peak T cell response. Clonal diversity was possibly underestimated, and the donors were mostly white British, with more females.

Some clones are missing from TCRdb's copy, which holds only in-frame ones; the method was immunoSEQ multiplex PCR. The top ten clones hold around 50% of a sample with some 79,000 clones, around 80% of them seen once. The receptor's source is an adult who received the AZD1222 COVID-19 vaccine. This chain connects TRBV24-1 to TRBJ1-4, with D unclear. Sample: peripheral blood, taken 28 days after the second AZD1222 dose. In DNA form, the CDR3 reads TGTGCCACCAGTGGTCTGTTTTTT. This sequence encodes CATSGLFF.